This T cell receptor (beta chain) was sequenced in a study of T cell repertoires in aging, cancer and after chemotherapy. Regarding the study as a whole: Rebound thymic output was suggested by rising median generation probability during chemotherapy in each cancer cohort.

Peripheral blood genomic DNA, not sorted cells or RNA, was the template. This clonotype rates as medium-sized. Its cognate antigen is unknown. A mixed TRB-A/B primer pool amplified rearranged TRB by multiplex touch-down PCR. TCRdb ran MiXCR on the multiplex PCR reads and lists one entry per CDR3 protein. The table has more than 2,500 distinct CDR3 sequences, about 30% seen once. Germline V gives CDR1 MNHEY, CDR2 SMNVEV (reference sequence). The CDR3 totals 14 residues. The V end lost 5 bases, the J end lost 0 bases, and 7 bases lay between the germline ends. Sequences were obtained from blood. The TCR originated in a human donor in good health. The rearrangement links TRBV27 to TRBJ2-2, with unresolved D. The CDR3 protein is CASSPTPNTGELFF. As DNA, the CDR3 is TGTGCCAGCAGTCCCACCCCGAACACCGGGGAGCTGTTTTTT.